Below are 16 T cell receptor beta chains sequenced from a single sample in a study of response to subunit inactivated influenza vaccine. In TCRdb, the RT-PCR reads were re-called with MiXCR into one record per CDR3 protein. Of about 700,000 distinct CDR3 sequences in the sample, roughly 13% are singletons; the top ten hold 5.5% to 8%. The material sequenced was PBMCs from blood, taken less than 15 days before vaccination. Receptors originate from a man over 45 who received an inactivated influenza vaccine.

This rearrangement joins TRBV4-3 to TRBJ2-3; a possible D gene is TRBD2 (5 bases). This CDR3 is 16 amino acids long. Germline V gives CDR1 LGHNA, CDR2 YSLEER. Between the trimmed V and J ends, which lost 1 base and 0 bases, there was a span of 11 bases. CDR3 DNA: TGCGCCAGCAGCCAAGGCCGGGGTAGAAGCACAGATACGCAGTATTTT. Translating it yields CASSQGRGRSTDTQYF.

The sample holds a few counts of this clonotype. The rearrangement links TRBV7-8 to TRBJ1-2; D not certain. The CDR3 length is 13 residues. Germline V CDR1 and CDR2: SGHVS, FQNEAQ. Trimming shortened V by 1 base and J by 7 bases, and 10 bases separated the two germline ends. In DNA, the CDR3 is TGTGCCAGCAGCTTAGGGGCGACCGGTGGCTACACCTTC. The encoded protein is CASSLGATGGYTF.

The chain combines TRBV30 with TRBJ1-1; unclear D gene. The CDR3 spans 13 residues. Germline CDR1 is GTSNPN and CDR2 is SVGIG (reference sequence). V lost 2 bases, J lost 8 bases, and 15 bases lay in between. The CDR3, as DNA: TGTGCCTGGAGTTTCTCAGCTACATTAGAAGCTTTCTTT. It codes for CAWSFSATLEAFF.

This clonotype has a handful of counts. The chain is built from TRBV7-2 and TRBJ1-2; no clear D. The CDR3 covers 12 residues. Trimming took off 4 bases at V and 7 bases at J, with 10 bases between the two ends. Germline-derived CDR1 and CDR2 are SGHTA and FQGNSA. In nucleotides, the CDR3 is TGTGCCAGCAGCTCCCGTCACAGTGGCTACACCTTC. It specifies CASSSRHSGYTF.

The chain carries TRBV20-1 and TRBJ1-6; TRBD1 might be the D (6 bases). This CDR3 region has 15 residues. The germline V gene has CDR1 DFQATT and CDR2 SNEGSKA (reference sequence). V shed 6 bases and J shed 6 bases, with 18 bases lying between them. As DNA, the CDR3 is TGCAGTGCGAGGGGGGGGCAGGTCCTTAATTCACCCCTCCACTTT. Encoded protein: CSARGGQVLNSPLHF.

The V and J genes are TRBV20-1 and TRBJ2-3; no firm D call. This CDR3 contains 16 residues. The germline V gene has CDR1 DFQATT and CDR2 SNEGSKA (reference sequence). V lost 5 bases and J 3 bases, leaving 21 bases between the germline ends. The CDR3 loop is CSALSLRAKDTDTQYF. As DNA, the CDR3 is TGCAGTGCTCTTAGTCTTAGGGCGAAGGATACAGATACGCAGTATTTT.

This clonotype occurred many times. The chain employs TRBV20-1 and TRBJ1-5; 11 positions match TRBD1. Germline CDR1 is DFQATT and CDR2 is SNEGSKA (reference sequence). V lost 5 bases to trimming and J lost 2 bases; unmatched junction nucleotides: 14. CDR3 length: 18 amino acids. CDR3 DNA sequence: TGCAGTGCTCAAGGACAGGGGGCATCCCTAGCGGGCAATCAGCCCCAGCATTTT. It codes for CSAQGQGASLAGNQPQHF.

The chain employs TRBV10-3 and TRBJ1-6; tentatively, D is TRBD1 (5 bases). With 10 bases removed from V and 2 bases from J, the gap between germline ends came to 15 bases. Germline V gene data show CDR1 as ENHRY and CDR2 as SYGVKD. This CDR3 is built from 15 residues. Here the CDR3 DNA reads TGTGCCAGTGGGATGGGGCAGCCCTATAATTCACCCCTCCACTTT. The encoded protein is CASGMGQPYNSPLHF.

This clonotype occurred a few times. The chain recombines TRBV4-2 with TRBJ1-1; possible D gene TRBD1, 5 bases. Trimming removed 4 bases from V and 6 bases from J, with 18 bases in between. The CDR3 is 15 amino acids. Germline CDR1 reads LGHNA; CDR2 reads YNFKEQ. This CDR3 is CASSLGTSKAAEAFF. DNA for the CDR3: TGTGCCAGCAGCCTCGGGACGTCGAAGGCCGCTGAAGCTTTCTTT.

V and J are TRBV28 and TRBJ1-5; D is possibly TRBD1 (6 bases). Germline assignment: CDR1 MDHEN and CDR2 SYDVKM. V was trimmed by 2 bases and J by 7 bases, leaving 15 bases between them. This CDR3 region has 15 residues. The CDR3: CASSLGWGAGQPQHF. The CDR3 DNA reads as TGTGCCAGCAGTTTAGGTTGGGGGGCCGGACAGCCCCAGCATTTT.

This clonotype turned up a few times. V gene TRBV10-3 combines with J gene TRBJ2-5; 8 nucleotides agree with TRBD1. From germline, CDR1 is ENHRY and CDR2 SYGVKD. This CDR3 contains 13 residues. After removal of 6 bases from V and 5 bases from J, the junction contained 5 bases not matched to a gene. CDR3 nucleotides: TGTGCCATCAGCGACGGACAGGGTGAGACCCAGTACTTC. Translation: CAISDGQGETQYF.

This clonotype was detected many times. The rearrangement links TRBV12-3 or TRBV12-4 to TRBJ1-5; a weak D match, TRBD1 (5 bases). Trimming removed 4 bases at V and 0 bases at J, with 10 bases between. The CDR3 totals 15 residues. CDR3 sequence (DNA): TGTGCCAGCAGTTCCGGAGGGGATAGCAATCAGCCCCAGCATTTT. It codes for CASSSGGDSNQPQHF.

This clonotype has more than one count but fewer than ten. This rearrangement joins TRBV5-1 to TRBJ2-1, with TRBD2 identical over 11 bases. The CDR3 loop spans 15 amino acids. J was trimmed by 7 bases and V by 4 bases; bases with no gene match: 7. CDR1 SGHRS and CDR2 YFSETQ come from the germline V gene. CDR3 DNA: TGCGCCAGCAGCGATCCGGGACTAGCGGATAATGAGCAGTTCTTC. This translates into CASSDPGLADNEQFF.

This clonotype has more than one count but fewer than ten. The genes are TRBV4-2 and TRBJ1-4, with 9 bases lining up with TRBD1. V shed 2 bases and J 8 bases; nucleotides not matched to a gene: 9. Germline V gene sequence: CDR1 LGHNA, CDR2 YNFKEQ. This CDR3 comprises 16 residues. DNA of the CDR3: TGTGCCAGCAGCCAACAAAGTCGGGGACAGGGAGAAAAACTGTTTTTT. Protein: CASSQQSRGQGEKLFF.

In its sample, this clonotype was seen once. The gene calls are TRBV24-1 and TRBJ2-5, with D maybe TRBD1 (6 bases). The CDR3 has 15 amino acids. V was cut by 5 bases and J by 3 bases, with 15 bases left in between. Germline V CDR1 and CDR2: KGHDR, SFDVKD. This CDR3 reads CATSGGQGSKETQYF. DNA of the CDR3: TGTGCCACCAGTGGAGGGCAGGGGAGTAAAGAGACCCAGTACTTC.

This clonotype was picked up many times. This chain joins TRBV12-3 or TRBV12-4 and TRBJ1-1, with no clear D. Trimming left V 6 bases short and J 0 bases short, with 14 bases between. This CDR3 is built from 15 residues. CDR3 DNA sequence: TGTGCCAGCAGGGTCTTTTTCTCTATGAACACTGAAGCTTTCTTT. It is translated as CASRVFFSMNTEAFF.